These 20 T cell receptor beta chains originate from one sample sequenced in a study of long-term antiretroviral therapy in people with HIV (dated by TCRdb to between 2021 and 2022). The immunoSEQ hsTCRB v3.0 assay was used at survey level resolution to sequence the TRB variable region. This is the immuneACCESS table as TCRdb keeps it, with only in-frame sequences that have V and J called. A part of the clones is gone; compared with another copy, unresolved V genes explain less than half, and the rest is unexplained. This sample comprises about 20,000 clones, about 91% of them detected only once. The top ten constitute 7.3% of the sample. Here the sequenced sample was unsorted PBMCs, taken 4.4 years after starting antiretroviral therapy. Receptor source: a woman in her fifties or sixties with HIV.

This chain joins TRBV6-6 and TRBJ1-5, with TRBD1 matching 11 bases. With V trimmed by 7 bases and J by 7 bases, 6 bases remained unmatched. The CDR3 spans 14 residues. Per the germline V gene, CDR1 is MNHNY and CDR2 is SVGAGI (reference sequence). The CDR3 is CASIRTGGIQPQHF. CDR3 bases: TGTGCCAGCATTAGGACAGGGGGCATCCAGCCCCAGCATTTT.

This clone appeared a single time. This chain uses TRBV4-2 with TRBJ2-1, with 11 bases fitting TRBD2. The junction had 15 bases not matched to a gene; V was cut back by 0 bases and J by 8 bases. The V gene's germline CDR1 is LGHNA and CDR2 YNFKEQ. The CDR3 sequence is 19 residues long. CDR3 nucleotide sequence: TGTGCCAGCAGCCAAGATTGGGTGACTAGCGGGGACCGGGGTGATGAGCAGTTCTTC. This encodes CASSQDWVTSGDRGDEQFF.

V gene TRBV6-4 combines with J gene TRBJ2-1; TRBD2 matches 11 bases. With V trimmed by 6 bases and J by 7 bases, 8 bases remained unmatched. The CDR3 has 15 amino acids. CDR1 MRHNA and CDR2 SNTAGT come from the germline V gene. This CDR3 is CASSPAASGRNEQFF. CDR3 DNA: TGTGCCAGCAGCCCGGCTGCTAGCGGGAGGAATGAGCAGTTCTTC.

The chain joins TRBV5-1 to TRBJ1-6; 9 bases are a match to TRBD1. The CDR3 covers 16 residues. Germline-derived CDR1 and CDR2 are SGHRS and YFSETQ. V lost 3 bases, J lost 5 bases, and 6 bases stayed unmatched. CDR3 nucleotides: TGCGCCAGCAGCTGGACAGGGGTTCTTCATAATTCACCCCTCCACTTT. Amino acids: CASSWTGVLHNSPLHF.

The gene calls are TRBV7-9 and TRBJ1-5; D unresolved. This CDR3 is built from 16 residues. Deletions cut 5 bases from V and 1 base from J, with 15 bases between. Germline V gene lookup returns CDR1 SEHNR and CDR2 FQNEAQ (reference sequence). The CDR3 nucleotides are TGTGCCAGCAGCGGACCAGAGTATACGAGCAATCAGCCCCAGCATTTT. Translation gives CASSGPEYTSNQPQHF.

The rearrangement uses TRBV30 and TRBJ1-4; no clear D. V shed 0 bases and J shed 12 bases, with 14 bases lying between them. The CDR3 is 13 amino acids. Germline values: CDR1 GTSNPN, CDR2 SVGIG (reference sequence). CDR3 sequence (DNA): TGTGCCTGGAGTGTACCCCGGTCGGCAGAACTGTTTTTT. Protein product: CAWSVPRSAELFF.

The chain joins TRBV13 to TRBJ2-5; D is ambiguous. The V end was cut by 0 bases, the J end by 1 base, with 9 bases between. This CDR3 is 15 amino acids long. Germline values: CDR1 PRHDT, CDR2 FYEKMQ (reference sequence). The CDR3 here is CASSLGSNGQETQYF. In DNA form, the CDR3 reads TGTGCCAGCAGCTTAGGTAGTAACGGCCAAGAGACCCAGTACTTC.

The CDR3 protein is CASSILGGPNTEAFF. CDR3 in DNA: TGTGCCAGTAGTATTTTAGGGGGCCCGAACACTGAAGCTTTCTTT. The chain joins TRBV19 to TRBJ1-1; 7 bases are shared with TRBD1. The CDR3 loop spans 15 amino acids. Looked up from germline, CDR1 is LNHDA and CDR2 is SQIVND (reference sequence). V dropped 3 bases and J dropped 1; count of bases not matched to a gene: 5. The variable domain in full, completed from reference TRBV19 and TRBJ1-1, reads DGGITQSPKYLFRKEGQNVTLSCEQNLNHDAMYWYRQDPGQGLRLIYYSQIVNDFQKGDIAEGYSVSREKKESFPLTVTSAQKNPTAFYLCASSILGGPNTEAFFGQGTRLTVV.

This clone came up a few times. The chain is built from TRBV4-1 and TRBJ2-3, with TRBD1 identical over 7 bases. This CDR3 is built from 15 residues. CDR1 is MGHRA, CDR2 YSYEKL, per germline. With 0 bases clipped from V and 2 bases from J, the junction kept 2 bases outside the gene matches. The CDR3 here is CASSQEGGVTDTQYF. CDR3 coding DNA: TGCGCCAGCAGCCAAGAAGGGGGCGTCACAGATACGCAGTATTTT.

CDR3 bases: TGTGCCACCAGCAGGGGGCGTGGGGAGCTGTTTTTT. It codes for CATSRGRGELFF. This chain links TRBV15 with TRBJ2-2; a weak D match, TRBD1 (5 bases). CDR1 and CDR2 (germline): LNHNV, YYDKDF (reference sequence). Trimming pared 3 bases from V and 8 bases from J, leaving 7 bases between. This CDR3 is 12 amino acids long.

The J gene is TRBJ2-1, the V gene TRBV5-1; TRBD2 agrees at 14 bases. V lost 4 bases to trimming and J lost 5 bases; unmatched junction nucleotides: 5. Germline V gene sequence: CDR1 SGHRS, CDR2 YFSETQ. The CDR3 is 16 residues long. The CDR3 region is CASSQGTSGGNNEQFF. CDR3 in DNA: TGCGCCAGCAGCCAGGGGACTAGCGGGGGCAACAATGAGCAGTTCTTC.

The chain recombines TRBV18 with TRBJ2-7; D possibly corresponds to TRBD1 (5 bases). V shed 3 bases and J shed 2 bases, with 11 bases lying between them. There are 14 residues in the CDR3. Looked up from germline, CDR1 is KGHSH and CDR2 is LQKENI. The CDR3 DNA follows: TGTGCCAGCTCACCCGACAGCCCACCCTACGAGCAGTACTTC. It translates to CASSPDSPPYEQYF.

This chain links TRBV12-5 with TRBJ1-1; D uncertain. Germline CDR1 LGHNT, CDR2 FRNRAP. The germline V and J ends were trimmed by 0 bases and 1 base, with 15 bases remaining between them. The CDR3 runs to 17 residues. The CDR3 region has the DNA TGTGCTAGTGGTTTGGTATGGCTGGGGTCACAGAACACTGAAGCTTTCTTT. Translated: CASGLVWLGSQNTEAFF.

This chain connects TRBV9 to TRBJ2-3, with 10 bases matching TRBD2. There are 17 residues in the CDR3. From germline, CDR1 is SGDLS and CDR2 YYNGEE. Trimming at V came to 3 bases and at J to 2 bases, leaving 9 bases not matched to a gene. CDR3 region: CASSENLAGGYTDTQYF. CDR3 nucleotide sequence: TGTGCCAGCAGCGAGAATTTAGCGGGGGGATACACAGATACGCAGTATTTT.

In this sample, this clone turned up once. This rearrangement joins TRBV2 to TRBJ1-5; no clear D. CDR1 and CDR2 (germline): SNHLY, FYNNEI. This CDR3 has 15 amino acids. Trimming left V 0 bases short and J 2 bases short, with 8 bases between. CDR3 nucleotides: TGTGCCAGCAGTGAAGCGGTCCGTGGCAATCAGCCCCAGCATTTT. Translation gives CASSEAVRGNQPQHF.

This clone appeared once. This sequence joins TRBV5-1 and TRBJ1-1; D unclear. Between the trimmed V and J ends, which lost 0 bases and 0 bases, there was a span of 6 bases. Germline assignment: CDR1 SGHRS and CDR2 YFSETQ. This CDR3 contains 14 residues. CDR3 loop: CASSLATVNTEAFF. The CDR3 nucleotides are TGCGCCAGCAGCTTGGCCACAGTGAACACTGAAGCTTTCTTT.

The rearrangement joins TRBV9 to TRBJ2-2, with no clear D. The CDR3 is 16 amino acids. Germline V lookup: CDR1 SGDLS, CDR2 YYNGEE. Trimming stripped 1 base from V and 0 bases from J, with 10 bases between. This CDR3 reads CASSVLRGANTGELFF. The CDR3 region has the DNA TGTGCCAGCAGCGTATTGCGCGGCGCGAACACCGGGGAGCTGTTTTTT.

This chain joins TRBV7-6 and TRBJ2-5; D gene unclear. CDR3 size: 13 residues. The ends were cut back, 5 bases at V and 4 bases at J, with 11 bases in the middle. The germline CDR1 and CDR2 sequences are SGHVS and FNYEAQ. CDR3 sequence (DNA): TGTGCCAGCAGCCGAGACTGGGGAGAGACCCAGTACTTC. Its protein product is CASSRDWGETQYF.

This clone was seen only once. Here the CDR3 reads CASSAMKVSEAFF. The CDR3 nucleotides are TGTGCCAGCAGTGCAATGAAGGTGTCTGAAGCTTTCTTT. This rearrangement joins TRBV6-6 to TRBJ1-1, with D unresolved. In germline, CDR1 is MNHNY, CDR2 SVGAGI (reference sequence). Trimming pared 5 bases from V and 6 bases from J, leaving 13 bases between. The CDR3 loop spans 13 amino acids.

V usage is TRBV7-9 and J usage is TRBJ2-4; 11 bases are a match to TRBD2. There are 15 residues in the CDR3. With V trimmed by 5 bases and J by 9 bases, 9 bases remained unmatched. CDR1 is SEHNR, CDR2 FQNEAQ, per germline (reference sequence). The CDR3 DNA reads TGTGCCAGCAGCCCCGATAGCGGGGGGGCCACCATTCAGTACTTC. Translated: CASSPDSGGATIQYF.